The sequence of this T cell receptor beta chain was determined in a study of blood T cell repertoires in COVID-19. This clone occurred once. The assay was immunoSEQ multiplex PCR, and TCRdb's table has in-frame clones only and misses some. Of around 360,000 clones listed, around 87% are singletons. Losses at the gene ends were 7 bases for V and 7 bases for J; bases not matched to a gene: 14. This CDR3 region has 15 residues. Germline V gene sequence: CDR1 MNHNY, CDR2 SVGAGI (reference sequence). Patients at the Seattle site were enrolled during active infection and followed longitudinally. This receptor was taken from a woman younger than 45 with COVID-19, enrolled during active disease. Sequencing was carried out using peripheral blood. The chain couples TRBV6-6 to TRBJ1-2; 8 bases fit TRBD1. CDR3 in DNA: TGTGCCAGCACCCGGACAGGGAGAAGCTATGGTGGCTACACCTTC. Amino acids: CASTRTGRSYGGYTF.